This section outlines one T cell receptor (beta chain) sequence together with its context. Its cognate antigen is unknown. The data derive from a study of siplizumab effects on memory and regulatory T cells. Overall study results and limits: Mappable alloreactive CD4+ clones were on average around 67% Treg-derived with siplizumab, 25% to 30% in controls. Proliferating CD4+ or CD8+ clones, roughly 75-95% of them, lacked an assignable naive or memory phenotype.

Germline CDR1 reads LNHDA; CDR2 reads SQIVND (reference sequence). With 3 bases clipped from V and 6 bases from J, the junction kept 10 bases outside the gene matches. The CDR3 covers 15 residues. TCRdb's copy holds only in-frame clones and misses some; the assay was immunoSEQ multiplex PCR. The sample has more than 50,000 clones, 85% to 95% seen once. The TCR was taken from a human donor in good health. The material sequenced was CD8+ T cells sorted from blood. This rearrangement joins TRBV19 to TRBJ1-1; 7 bases are a match to TRBD1. The CDR3 DNA is TGTGCCAGTAGTATGACGACAGGGTTCGTCTCTGAAGCTTTCTTT. It translates to CASSMTTGFVSEAFF.